These 27 T cell receptor beta chains were all obtained from the same sample, sequenced in a study of CD8 T cells in ankylosing spondylitis. From the 5' RACE reads, TCRdb called clonotypes with MiXCR, one entry per CDR3 protein. Of roughly 700,000 distinct CDR3 sequences detected, around 19% appear once; the ten largest clones hold around 19%. Notes on the study in general: Apparently characteristic of ankylosing spondylitis blood was a TCR beta motif (fewer than ten highly homologous variants).

Which antigens these TCRs recognize remains unknown. The sequenced sample was blood, either unsorted or a sorted T cell fraction (not recorded which). All receptors come from a male donor with ankylosing spondylitis.

This clonotype was detected only once. The chain is built from TRBV7-3 and TRBJ2-3; D may be TRBD2 (6 bases). Germline V gene sequence: CDR1 SGHTA, CDR2 FQGTGA. The CDR3 has 13 residues. V gave up 1 base and J gave up 8 bases, with 10 bases separating them. The CDR3 DNA reads as TGTGCCAGCAGCTTAATGGGGGAGGCTACGCAGTATTTT. Its translation is CASSLMGEATQYF.

This clonotype has a handful of counts. The genes are TRBV4-3 and TRBJ2-7; a possible D gene is TRBD2 (6 bases). CDR3 size: 15 residues. Germline lookup yields CDR1 LGHNA and CDR2 YSLEER. The germline V and J ends were trimmed by 6 bases and 3 bases, with 18 bases remaining between them. CDR3 bases: TGCGCCAGCAGTGCAAGCTGGGAGGAGGGCTACGAGCAGTACTTC. It yields the protein CASSASWEEGYEQYF.

This clonotype has more than one count but fewer than ten. CDR3 DNA: TGTGCCAGTAGTATTAACGGACAGTTTTACGAGCAGTACTTC. As protein: CASSINGQFYEQYF. The chain is built from TRBV19 and TRBJ2-7; maybe TRBD1 (6 bases). The CDR3 length is 14 residues. Trimming removed 3 bases at V and 4 bases at J, with 13 bases between. CDR1 and CDR2 (germline): LNHDA, SQIVND (reference sequence).

This clonotype was detected many times. CDR3 residues: CASSPRQPSTNNEQFF. Here the CDR3 DNA reads TGCGCCAGCAGCCCCAGACAGCCGAGTACGAACAATGAGCAGTTCTTC. This rearrangement joins TRBV5-1 to TRBJ2-1; D may be TRBD1 (5 bases). The germline CDR1 and CDR2 sequences are SGHRS and YFSETQ. CDR3 length: 16 residues. V was cut by 4 bases and J by 5 bases, with 19 bases left in between. The variable domain in full, completed from reference TRBV5-1 and TRBJ2-1, reads KAGVTQTPRYLIKTRGQQVTLSCSPISGHRSVSWYQQTPGQGLQFLFEYFSETQRNKGNFPGRFSGRQFSNSRSEMNVSTLELGDSALYLCASSPRQPSTNNEQFFGPGTRLTVL.

In this sample, this clonotype turned up a few times. This chain joins TRBV11-2 and TRBJ2-7, with a possible D match to TRBD2 (7 bases). CDR3 length equals 16 residues. The V end was cut by 4 bases, the J end by 5 bases, with 21 bases between. Germline values: CDR1 SGHAT, CDR2 FQNNGV. The CDR3 DNA reads TGTGCCAGCAGCTCCCCCCGGGGAGGGGGTATTCACGAGCAGTACTTC. Amino acids: CASSSPRGGGIHEQYF.

The V gene is TRBV6-1, the J gene TRBJ2-1; D possibly corresponds to TRBD1 (5 bases). Trimming took off 6 bases at V and 0 bases at J, with 9 bases between the two ends. The V gene's germline CDR1 is MNHNS and CDR2 SASEGT. CDR3 length equals 14 residues. The CDR3 here is CASSTDTSYNEQFF. The CDR3 DNA is TGTGCCAGCAGCACGGACACCTCCTACAATGAGCAGTTCTTC.

At least ten counts were recorded for this clonotype. The chain recombines TRBV18 with TRBJ2-7; D not certain. The germline V and J ends were trimmed by 3 bases and 2 bases, with 8 bases remaining between them. The CDR3 totals 13 residues. CDR1 is KGHSH and CDR2 is LQKENI in the germline V gene. For the CDR3, the DNA is TGTGCCAGCTCACCTTCTCTTCCCTACGAGCAGTACTTC. Translating gives CASSPSLPYEQYF.

This clonotype turned up a few times. The chain recombines TRBV5-1 with TRBJ2-7; D unclear. The germline V and J ends were trimmed by 2 bases and 6 bases, with 6 bases remaining between them. Germline V CDR1 and CDR2: SGHRS, YFSETQ. This CDR3 has 11 residues. CDR3 sequence (DNA): TGCGCCAGCAGCTTCGGGCTCGAGCAGTACTTC. Translated, it gives CASSFGLEQYF.

This chain links TRBV7-7 with TRBJ2-7; D is unclear. CDR3 length: 17 residues. The ends were cut back, 3 bases at V and 1 base at J, with 19 bases in the middle. CDR1 is SSHAT, CDR2 FNYEAQ, per germline (reference sequence). In nucleotides, the CDR3 is TGTGCCAGCAGCTTTCATAGTCTCTCTACAAGTTCCTACGAGCAGTACTTC. Its translation: CASSFHSLSTSSYEQYF.

A few counts support this clonotype. The chain combines TRBV6-5 with TRBJ2-1, with no clear D. CDR3 length: 19 amino acids. Trimming removed 1 base at V and 1 base at J, with 20 bases between. The germline V gene has CDR1 MNHEY and CDR2 SVGAGI. DNA of the CDR3: TGTGCCAGCAGTTACTTAGTTAAACGTGGTGTTGGTTCCTACAATGAGCAGTTCTTC. Protein: CASSYLVKRGVGSYNEQFF.

This clonotype appeared a few times. This rearrangement joins TRBV7-2 to TRBJ2-7; D is ambiguous. Deletions cut 4 bases from V and 3 bases from J, with 16 bases between. Germline lookup yields CDR1 SGHTA and CDR2 FQGNSA. This CDR3 is 15 amino acids long. The CDR3, as DNA: TGTGCCAGCAGCTACCGATTCTCCGCCGGCTACGAGCAGTACTTC. Translation: CASSYRFSAGYEQYF.

This clonotype was seen ten or more times. This chain uses TRBV29-1 with TRBJ2-1; D remains unclear. Germline values: CDR1 SQVTM, CDR2 ANQGSEA. The CDR3 spans 14 residues. The V and J ends lost 5 bases and 8 bases respectively, with 19 bases between them. CDR3 DNA: TGCAGCGTTTGGACCCCTCTCGCCTTCCATGAGCAGTTCTTC. This encodes CSVWTPLAFHEQFF.

The genes are TRBV7-9 and TRBJ2-7, with a possible D match to TRBD1 (6 bases). V lost 1 base, J lost 5 bases, and 15 bases lay in between. This CDR3 has 15 amino acids. Germline V CDR1 and CDR2: SEHNR, FQNEAQ (reference sequence). The CDR3 protein is CASSLVLGQTDEQYF. CDR3 nucleotides: TGTGCCAGCAGCTTAGTTTTAGGACAGACTGACGAGCAGTACTTC.

This clonotype was observed at least ten times. V usage is TRBV29-1 and J usage is TRBJ2-1, with D tentatively TRBD1 or TRBD2 (5 bases each). Trimming left V 0 bases short and J 7 bases short, with 16 bases between. This CDR3 is 15 amino acids long. CDR1 SQVTM and CDR2 ANQGSEA come from the germline V gene. This CDR3 is CSVEDLEGLVNEQFF. The CDR3 DNA is TGCAGCGTTGAAGATCTCGAGGGGTTGGTGAATGAGCAGTTCTTC.

The sample holds many counts of this clonotype. This chain uses TRBV7-8 with TRBJ2-1; D gene uncertain. CDR1 and CDR2 from the germline V gene are SGHVS and FQNEAQ. The CDR3 runs to 16 residues. V gave up 1 base and J gave up 0 bases, with 10 bases separating them. CDR3 region: CASSLVEPRSYNEQFF. The CDR3 DNA follows: TGTGCCAGCAGCTTAGTCGAGCCCCGCTCCTACAATGAGCAGTTCTTC.

This clonotype was detected many times. The rearrangement joins TRBV7-2 to TRBJ1-6; tentatively, D is TRBD1 (5 bases). Looked up from germline, CDR1 is SGHTA and CDR2 is FQGNSA. The CDR3 runs 14 residues. Trimming cost V 5 bases and J 8 bases, with 13 bases left between them. CDR3 region: CASSQRRDYSPLHF. CDR3 sequence (DNA): TGTGCCAGCAGCCAAAGACGGGACTATTCACCCCTCCACTTT.

As for this clonotype: A junction boundary mismatches the germline segment, possibly from a read error. The J gene is TRBJ2-1, the V gene TRBV12-3 or TRBV12-4, with TRBD1 matching over 8 bases. This CDR3 contains 14 residues. CDR3 nucleotide sequence: TGTGCCAGCAGTCCCGGACAGGGCCACAATGACCAGTTCTTC. Its protein product is CASSPGQGHNDQFF.

This clonotype came up once. This chain links TRBV20-1 with TRBJ2-1; 10 nucleotides line up with TRBD1. This CDR3 is 13 amino acids long. Germline loops: CDR1 DFQATT, CDR2 SNEGSKA (reference sequence). CDR3 DNA sequence: TGCAGAGGACAGGGGGACTCCTACAATGAGCAGTTCTTC. Protein product: CRGQGDSYNEQFF.

The chain employs TRBV6-5 and TRBJ1-1; TRBD1 matches at 9 bases. Germline CDR1 is MNHEY and CDR2 is SVGAGI. J was trimmed by 3 bases and V by 2 bases; bases with no gene match: 4. CDR3 size: 15 residues. The CDR3, as DNA: TGTGCCAGCAGTTACAGGCGACAGGGGGACACTGAAGCTTTCTTT. The encoded protein is CASSYRRQGDTEAFF.

This clonotype was detected a few times. V and J are TRBV20-1 and TRBJ1-6, with TRBD1 as a possible D gene (5 bases). The CDR3 has 12 amino acids. V was shortened by 3 bases and J by 10 bases, with 10 bases between the two germline ends. CDR1 and CDR2 (germline): DFQATT, SNEGSKA (reference sequence). The CDR3 loop is CSASNRDSPLHF. The CDR3 nucleotides are TGCAGTGCTAGTAATAGGGACTCACCCCTCCACTTT.

This clonotype was seen ten or more times. The chain has TRBV20-1 and TRBJ2-2, with a tentative D call TRBD2 (6 bases). Per the germline V gene, CDR1 is DFQATT and CDR2 is SNEGSKA (reference sequence). V gave up 5 bases and J gave up 0 bases, with 10 bases separating them. The CDR3 is made up of 14 amino acids. The CDR3 sequence: CSAWSGSNTGELFF. The CDR3 nucleotides are TGCAGTGCTTGGAGCGGGTCGAACACCGGGGAGCTGTTTTTT.

V is TRBV19 and J is TRBJ2-7, with 8 bases identical to TRBD2. CDR1 LNHDA and CDR2 SQIVND come from the germline V gene (reference sequence). Germline trimming cut 3 bases from V and 4 bases from J; bases unmatched to any gene: 5. The CDR3 is 14 residues long. The CDR3 loop is CASSISAGGYEQYF. The CDR3 DNA reads TGTGCCAGTAGTATTTCGGCGGGGGGTTACGAGCAGTACTTC.

This clonotype has at least ten counts. The chain recombines TRBV12-3 or TRBV12-4 with TRBJ2-2; tentatively, D is TRBD2 (5 bases). The V end lost 6 bases, the J end lost 1 base, and 9 bases lay between the germline ends. CDR3 length: 14 residues. In DNA, the CDR3 is TGTGCCAGCAGATCCGGGGTGAACACCGGGGAGCTGTTTTTT. This sequence encodes CASRSGVNTGELFF.

CDR3 coding DNA: TGTGCCAGCAGTCCCCGGCCGGGGAGGGTCGCTAACTATGGCTACACCTTC. Amino acid sequence: CASSPRPGRVANYGYTF. The chain has TRBV12-3 or TRBV12-4 and TRBJ1-2, with D hard to call. The CDR3 is 17 residues long. V was cut by 5 bases and J by 0 bases, with 19 bases left in between.

The V and J genes are TRBV9 and TRBJ2-6; no firm D call. CDR1 and CDR2 from the germline V gene are SGDLS and YYNGEE. Trimming pared 3 bases from V and 0 bases from J, leaving 7 bases between. The CDR3 loop spans 15 amino acids. The CDR3 DNA is TGTGCCAGCAGCGCTATGACCTCTGGGGCCAACGTCCTGACTTTC. Translated: CASSAMTSGANVLTF.

The CDR3 coding sequence is TGTGCCAGCAGCTTACAGAACGGAGGGACTGAAGCTTTCTTT. Translation: CASSLQNGGTEAFF. This sequence joins TRBV11-2 and TRBJ1-1; no firm D call. Germline loops: CDR1 SGHAT, CDR2 FQNNGV. V shed 2 bases and J shed 5 bases, with 12 bases lying between them. This CDR3 has 14 amino acids.

This clonotype was detected only a few times. The chain is built from TRBV20-1 and TRBJ1-4, with D unresolved. The CDR3 loop spans 13 amino acids. The V gene's germline CDR1 is DFQATT and CDR2 SNEGSKA (reference sequence). Trimming removed 5 bases from V and 5 bases from J, with 12 bases in between. CDR3 DNA: TGCAGTGCTCCACCCGTGGGGAATGAAAAACTGTTTTTT. Amino acids: CSAPPVGNEKLFF.